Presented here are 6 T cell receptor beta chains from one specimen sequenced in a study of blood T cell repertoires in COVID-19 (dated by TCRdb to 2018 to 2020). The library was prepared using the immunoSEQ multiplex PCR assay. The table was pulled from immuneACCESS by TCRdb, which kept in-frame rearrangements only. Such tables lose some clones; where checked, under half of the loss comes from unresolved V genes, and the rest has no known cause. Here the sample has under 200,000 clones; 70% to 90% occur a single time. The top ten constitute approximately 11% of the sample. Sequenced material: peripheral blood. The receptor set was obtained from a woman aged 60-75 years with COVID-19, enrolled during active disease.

The CDR3 is CASSEYPGTQYF. The DNA for the CDR3 is TGTGCCAGCAGTGAATACCCGGGTACCCAGTACTTC. The rearrangement joins TRBV25-1 to TRBJ2-5; the D is unclear. This CDR3 is 12 amino acids long. Trimming stripped 0 bases from V and 8 bases from J, with 7 bases between. Germline V gives CDR1 MGHDK, CDR2 SYGVNS.

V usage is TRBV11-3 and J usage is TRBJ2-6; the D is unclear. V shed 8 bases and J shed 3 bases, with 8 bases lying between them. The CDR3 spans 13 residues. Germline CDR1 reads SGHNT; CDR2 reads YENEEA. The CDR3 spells CASAQNGANVLTF. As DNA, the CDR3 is TGTGCCAGCGCTCAGAATGGGGCCAACGTCCTGACTTTC. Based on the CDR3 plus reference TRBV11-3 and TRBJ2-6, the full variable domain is EAGVVQSPRYKIIEKKQPVAFWCNPISGHNTLYWYLQNLGQGPELLIRYENEEAVDDSQLPKDRFSAERLKGVDSTLKIQPAELGDSAVYLCASAQNGANVLTFGAGSRLTVL.

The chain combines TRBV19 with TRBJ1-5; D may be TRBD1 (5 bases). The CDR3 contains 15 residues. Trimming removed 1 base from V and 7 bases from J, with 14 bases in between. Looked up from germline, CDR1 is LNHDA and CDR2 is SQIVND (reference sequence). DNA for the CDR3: TGTGCCAGTAGTATAGGGATGGGGGGAAAACAGCCCCAGCATTTT. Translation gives CASSIGMGGKQPQHF.

The CDR3 loop is CATDWTSGVYNEQFF. The DNA of the CDR3 is TGTGCCACTGACTGGACTAGCGGGGTATACAATGAGCAGTTCTTC. This rearrangement joins TRBV2 to TRBJ2-1, with 12 bases lining up with TRBD2. The ends lost 10 bases at V and 4 bases at J; junction bases unmatched: 8. Germline CDR1 reads SNHLY; CDR2 reads FYNNEI. The CDR3 contains 15 residues.

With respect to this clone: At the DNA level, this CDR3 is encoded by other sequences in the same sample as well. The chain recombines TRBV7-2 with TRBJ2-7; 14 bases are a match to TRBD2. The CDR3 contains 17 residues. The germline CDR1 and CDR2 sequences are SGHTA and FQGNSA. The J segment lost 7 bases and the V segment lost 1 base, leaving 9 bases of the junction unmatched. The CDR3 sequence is CASSLGGLAGELGEQYF. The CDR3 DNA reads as TGTGCCAGCAGCTTAGGGGGACTAGCGGGAGAGCTGGGAGAGCAGTACTTC.

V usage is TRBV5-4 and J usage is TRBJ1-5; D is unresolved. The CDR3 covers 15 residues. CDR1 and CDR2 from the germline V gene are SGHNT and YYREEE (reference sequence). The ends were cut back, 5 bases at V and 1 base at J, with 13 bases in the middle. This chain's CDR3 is CASSSGLGSNQPQHF. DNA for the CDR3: TGTGCCAGCAGTTCGGGGTTGGGAAGCAATCAGCCCCAGCATTTT.